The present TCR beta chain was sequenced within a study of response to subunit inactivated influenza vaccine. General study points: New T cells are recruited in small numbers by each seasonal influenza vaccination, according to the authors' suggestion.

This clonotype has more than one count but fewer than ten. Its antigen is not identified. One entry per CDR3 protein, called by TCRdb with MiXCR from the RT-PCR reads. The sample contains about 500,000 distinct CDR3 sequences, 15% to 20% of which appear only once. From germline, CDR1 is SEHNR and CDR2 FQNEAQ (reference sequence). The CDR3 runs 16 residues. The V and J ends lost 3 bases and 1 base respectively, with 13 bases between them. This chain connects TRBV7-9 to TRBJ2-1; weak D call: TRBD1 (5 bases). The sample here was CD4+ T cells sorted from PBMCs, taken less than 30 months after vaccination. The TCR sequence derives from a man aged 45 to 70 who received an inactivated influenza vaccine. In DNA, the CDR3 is TGTGCCAGCAGCTTGGGGCCTAGGGAATCCTACAATGAGCAGTTCTTC. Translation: CASSLGPRESYNEQFF. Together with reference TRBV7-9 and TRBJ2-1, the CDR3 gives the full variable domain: DTGVSQNPRHKITKRGQNVTFRCDPISEHNRLYWYRQTLGQGPEFLTYFQNEAQLEKSRLLSDRFSAERPKGSFSTLEIQRTEQGDSAMYLCASSLGPRESYNEQFFGPGTRLTVL.